Described below is a single T cell receptor beta chain sequence and its context. As yet, its antigen is unknown. The record originates from a study of cytomegalovirus exposure and HLA in healthy donors. Study-wide findings and caveats: The authors later found most CMV-associated TCR beta chains appeared HLA-restricted. Near-uniform donor sequencing depth was presumed by presence/absence analyses. Researchers reported in a later analysis that a missense DCLRE1C variant was tied to TCR beta V- and J-gene trimming.

Trimming removed 4 bases from V and 7 bases from J; junction bases left unmatched: 19. There are 18 residues in the CDR3. Germline lookup yields CDR1 LNHDA and CDR2 SQIVND (reference sequence). Researchers ran the PCR with 60 Vbeta and 13 Jbeta primers. In the original workflow: Roughly 10 million shared chains were among the approximately 87 million unique TCR beta chains that a later analysis counted. The table came from immunoSEQ multiplex PCR; TCRdb's copy has only in-frame clones and leaves some out. V and J calls and clone size follow that table, whereas D and trimming were derived from the DNA. The table lists 85,000 to 100,000 clones, under 80% of them singletons.

The chain joins TRBV19 to TRBJ1-2; TRBD1 matches at 9 bases. The sample taken for sequencing was PBMCs. The source is a woman in her thirties in good health and CMV-seronegative. In nucleotides, the CDR3 is TGTGCCAGTAGTACCCCCCCCGGGACAGGGCCCCTAGGAACTGGCTACACCTTC. Its protein is CASSTPPGTGPLGTGYTF.